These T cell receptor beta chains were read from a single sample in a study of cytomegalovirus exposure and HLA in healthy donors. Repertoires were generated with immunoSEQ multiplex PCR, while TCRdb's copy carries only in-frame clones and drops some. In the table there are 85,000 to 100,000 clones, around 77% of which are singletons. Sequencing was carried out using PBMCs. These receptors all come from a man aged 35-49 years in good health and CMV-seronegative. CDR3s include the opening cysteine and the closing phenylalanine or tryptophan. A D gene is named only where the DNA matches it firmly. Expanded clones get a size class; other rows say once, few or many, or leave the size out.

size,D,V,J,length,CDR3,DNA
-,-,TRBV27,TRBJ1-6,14,CASSLTADNSPLHF,TGTGCCAGCAGTTTGACCGCGGATAATTCACCCCTCCACTTT
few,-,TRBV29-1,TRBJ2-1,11,CSVVIYNEQFF,TGCAGCGTTGTTATTTACAATGAGCAGTTCTTC
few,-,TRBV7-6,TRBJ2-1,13,CASSLAEQREQFF,TGTGCCAGCAGCTTAGCCGAGCAACGTGAGCAGTTCTTC
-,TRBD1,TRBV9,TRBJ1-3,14,CASSVTGAGNTIYF,TGTGCCAGCAGCGTGACAGGGGCGGGAAACACCATATATTTT
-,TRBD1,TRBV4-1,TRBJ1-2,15,CASSQPGQGNYGYTF,TGCGCCAGCAGCCAGCCGGGACAGGGTAACTATGGCTACACCTTC
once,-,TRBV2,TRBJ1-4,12,CASSERLGGLFF,TGTGCCAGCAGTGAAAGGTTGGGAGGACTGTTTTTT
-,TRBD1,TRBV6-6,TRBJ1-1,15,CASSPRDRVNTEAFF,TGTGCCAGCAGTCCCAGAGACAGGGTAAACACTGAAGCTTTCTTT
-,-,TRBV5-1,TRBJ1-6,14,CASSSGGESSPLHF,TGCGCCAGCAGCTCTGGAGGGGAGAGTTCACCCCTCCACTTT
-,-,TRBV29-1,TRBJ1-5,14,CSVVEAGHGQPQHF,TGCAGCGTTGTAGAGGCAGGGCACGGTCAGCCCCAGCATTTT
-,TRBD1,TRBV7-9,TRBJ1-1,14,CASSTTLQGAEAFF,TGTGCCAGCAGCACCACCCTACAGGGGGCTGAAGCTTTCTTT
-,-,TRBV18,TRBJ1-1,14,CASSPRPGNTEAFF,TGTGCCAGCTCACCACGCCCAGGGAACACTGAAGCTTTCTTT
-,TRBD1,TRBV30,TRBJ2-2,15,CARTRTGKNTGELFF,TGTGCCCGAACAAGGACAGGAAAGAACACCGGGGAGCTGTTTTTT
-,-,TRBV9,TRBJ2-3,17,CASSVFDSSPSTDTQYF,TGTGCCAGCAGCGTTTTTGACAGTTCACCTAGCACAGATACGCAGTATTTT
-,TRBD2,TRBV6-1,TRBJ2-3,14,CASSRSGKTDTQYF,TGTGCCAGCAGTCGTAGCGGGAAGACAGATACGCAGTATTTT
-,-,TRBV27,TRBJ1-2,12,CASSFTRGGYTF,TGTGCCAGCAGTTTCACCAGGGGTGGCTACACCTTC
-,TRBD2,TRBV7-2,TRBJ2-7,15,CASSLGLAGLYEQYF,TGTGCCAGCAGCTTGGGACTAGCGGGACTATACGAGCAGTACTTC
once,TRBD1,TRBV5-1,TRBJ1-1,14,CASRTGGSITEAFF,TGCGCCAGCAGAACAGGGGGTAGTATCACTGAAGCTTTCTTT
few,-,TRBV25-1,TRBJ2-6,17,CASSDRQGNSGANVLTF,TGTGCCAGCAGTGATCGGCAGGGCAACTCTGGGGCCAACGTCCTGACTTTC
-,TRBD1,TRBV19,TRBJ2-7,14,CASSIQGAIYEQYF,TGTGCCAGTAGTATCCAGGGGGCGATCTACGAGCAGTACTTC
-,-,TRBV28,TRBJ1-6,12,CASSLLSSPLHF,TGTGCCAGCAGTTTACTGAGTTCACCCCTCCACTTT
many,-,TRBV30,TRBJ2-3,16,CAWKLGAAHPSDTQYF,TGTGCCTGGAAACTTGGGGCGGCGCACCCTTCTGATACGCAGTATTTT
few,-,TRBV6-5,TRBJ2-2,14,CATRPGTYTGELFF,TGTGCCACCCGCCCAGGCACCTACACCGGGGAGCTGTTTTTT
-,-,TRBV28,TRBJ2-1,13,CASSENGRFEQFF,TGTGCCAGCAGTGAGAATGGGAGGTTCGAGCAGTTCTTC
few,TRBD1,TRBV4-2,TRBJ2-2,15,CASSQGDRVTGELFF,TGTGCCAGCAGCCAAGGAGACAGGGTAACTGGGGAGCTGTTTTTT
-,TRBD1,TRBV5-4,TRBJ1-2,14,CASTRGTGVYGYTF,TGTGCCAGCACCCGAGGTACAGGGGTGTATGGCTACACCTTC
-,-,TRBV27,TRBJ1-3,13,CASMPGAGNTIYF,TGTGCCAGCATGCCAGGGGCGGGAAACACCATATATTTT
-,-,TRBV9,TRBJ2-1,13,CASSVGSSTEQFF,TGTGCCAGCAGCGTAGGGTCGAGCACTGAGCAGTTCTTC
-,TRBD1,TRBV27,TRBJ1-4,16,CASSWTGPATNEKLFF,TGTGCCAGCAGTTGGACAGGCCCCGCGACTAATGAAAAACTGTTTTTT
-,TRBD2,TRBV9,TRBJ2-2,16,CASSATSGGNTGELFF,TGTGCCAGCAGCGCAACTAGCGGGGGTAACACCGGGGAGCTGTTTTTT